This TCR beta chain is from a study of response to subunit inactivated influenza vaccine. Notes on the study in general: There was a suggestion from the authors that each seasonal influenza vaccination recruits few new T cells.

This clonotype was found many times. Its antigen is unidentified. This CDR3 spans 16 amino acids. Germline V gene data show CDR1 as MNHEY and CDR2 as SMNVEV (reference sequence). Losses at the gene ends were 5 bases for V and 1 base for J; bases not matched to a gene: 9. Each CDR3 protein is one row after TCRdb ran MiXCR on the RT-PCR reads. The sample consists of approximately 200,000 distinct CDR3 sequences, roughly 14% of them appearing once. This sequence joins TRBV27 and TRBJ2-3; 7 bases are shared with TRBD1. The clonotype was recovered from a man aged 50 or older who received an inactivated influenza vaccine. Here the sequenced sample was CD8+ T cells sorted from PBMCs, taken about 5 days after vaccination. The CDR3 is CASSLGQGGGTDTQYF. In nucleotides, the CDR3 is TGTGCCAGCAGTCTGGGACAAGGGGGCGGCACAGATACGCAGTATTTT.